The present T cell receptor beta chain was sequenced within a study of T-cell reconstitution after alpha-beta-depleted transplantation in children (dated by TCRdb to the mid-2010s). Background for the entire study: Using TCR repertoire profiling, the study followed T-cell immune reconstitution in a quantitative way in children after TCRalphabeta/CD19-depleted allogeneic hematopoietic cell transplantation. What the authors observed across the whole study: Hyperexpanded clone frequencies declined over subsequent months; after one year, T-cell counts and TCRbeta diversity were mostly attributed to newly produced T cells. The apparently early recovery of alphabetaT-cell counts about two months after transplant reportedly depended on only several hundred rapidly expanded clones that came from non-depleted graft cells. In some patients, high TCRbeta diversity at day 60 was attributed to recipient T cells and intrathymic progenitors that had survived conditioning.

A note on this clonotype: No antigen is known for it. Nothing much larger sits one base from this clone, and base qualities are not available.

Receptors were amplified or captured by PCR. This sample was sequenced with an Illumina HiSeq 2500. TCR libraries were prepared with molecular barcoding, using unique molecular identifiers to normalize TCRbeta repertoire quantification. TCRdb reprocessed the public reads (quality trimming at Q25 with fastp, clone calling with MiXCR) and kept in-frame beta chains. Every distinct CDR3 protein forms one entry, paired with its most common genes and DNA. The sample yields over 85,000 distinct CDR3 sequences; under 9% were counted once. Together, the top ten hold over 15% of the sample. What this sample's treatment or condition label stands for: allogeneic hematopoietic cell transplantation with graft depleted of TCRalphabeta T cells and CD19 B cells. Transplant recipients were children who received TCRalphabeta/CD19-depleted allogeneic hematopoietic cell grafts. Inclusive of the bounding cysteine and phenylalanine, the CDR3 is 14 residues long. The DNA shown is the 42-base CDR3, in frame from base 1. For CDR1 and CDR2, the germline V gene (reference sequence) lists MNHEY and SMNVEV. V was cut back by 4 bases and J by 5 bases, leaving a gap of 14 bases between them.

The chain was built from TRBV27 and TRBJ2-5; the D segment cannot be called with confidence. The sample consisted of PBMCs, taken before TCRalphabeta/CD19-depleted stem cell transplant. The sequence came from a boy younger than 10 with acute lymphoblastic leukemia, due to receive a stem cell transplant. The nucleotide sequence is given as TGTGCCAGCAGTTCCCCGGGCATGGGGGAGACCCAGTACTTC. This encodes CASSSPGMGETQYF.